Below, 18 T cell receptor beta chains from the same sample are listed, as sequenced in a study of blood T cell repertoires in COVID-19. Sequencing used immunoSEQ multiplex PCR; TCRdb keeps in-frame clones, though not all of them. The sample has about 160,000 clones, approximately 92% seen once; the top ten hold 4.5% to 5.5%. Sequenced sample: peripheral blood. The receptors originated from a woman aged 50 to 60 with acute or convalescent COVID-19.

This chain connects TRBV5-4 to TRBJ1-2; 9 bases are shared with TRBD1. The CDR3 covers 17 residues. Germline values: CDR1 SGHNT, CDR2 YYREEE (reference sequence). The junction had 11 bases not matched to a gene; V was cut back by 4 bases and J by 1 base. The CDR3 reads CASSETPGQGHNYGYTF. CDR3 bases: TGTGCCAGCAGCGAAACTCCGGGACAGGGTCATAACTATGGCTACACCTTC.

The chain combines TRBV5-1 with TRBJ2-3; D is possibly TRBD1 (6 bases). CDR1 is SGHRS and CDR2 is YFSETQ in the germline V gene. V lost 0 bases and J 0 bases, leaving 8 bases between the germline ends. The CDR3 length is 15 residues. The CDR3 loop is CASSLDRASTDTQYF. CDR3 in DNA: TGCGCCAGCAGCTTGGACAGGGCTAGCACAGATACGCAGTATTTT.

In nucleotides, the CDR3 is TGTGCCAGCAGCCTTTCTTGGGGACAGGAAAAACTGTTTTTT. Protein sequence: CASSLSWGQEKLFF. This chain connects TRBV3-1 (or the pseudogene TRBV3-2) to TRBJ1-4, with 7 bases lining up with TRBD1. The trim removed 4 bases at V and 8 bases at J, leaving 7 bases unmatched. There are 14 residues in the CDR3. Germline CDR1 reads LGHDT; CDR2 reads YNNKEL (reference sequence).

This rearrangement joins TRBV11-2 to TRBJ1-1, with TRBD1 as a possible D gene (5 bases). The CDR3 loop spans 13 amino acids. Germline-derived CDR1 and CDR2 are SGHAT and FQNNGV. V lost 1 base and J lost 11, with 14 bases in between. The CDR3 nucleotides read TGTGCCAGCAGCTTAGTAGGGGCGGGGGAGGCTTTCTTT. Residues: CASSLVGAGEAFF.

A single count supports this clone. Written as DNA, the CDR3 is TGTGCCAGCAGCTTGGCGATTAGCAAGGGCTACACCTTC. Amino acids: CASSLAISKGYTF. The chain employs TRBV5-5 and TRBJ1-2; D remains unclear. This CDR3 has 13 residues. Germline CDR1 SGHKS, CDR2 YYEKEE (reference sequence). Trimming cost V 0 bases and J 8 bases, with 11 bases left between them. Variable domain in full (rest from reference TRBV5-5 and TRBJ1-2): DAGVTQSPTHLIKTRGQQVTLRCSPISGHKSVSWYQQVLGQGPQFIFQYYEKEERGRGNFPDRFSARQFPNYSSELNVNALLLGDSALYLCASSLAISKGYTFGSGTRLTVV.

This chain links TRBV18 with TRBJ1-3, with 7 bases identical to TRBD1. Germline values: CDR1 KGHSH, CDR2 LQKENI. V dropped 3 bases and J dropped 0; count of bases not matched to a gene: 11. The CDR3 is 18 amino acids. The CDR3: CASSPWSGQTSSGNTIYF. The CDR3 coding sequence is TGTGCCAGCTCACCTTGGTCGGGACAGACGAGCTCTGGAAACACCATATATTTT.

The rearrangement joins TRBV7-6 to TRBJ1-5; D is possibly TRBD1 (5 bases). CDR3 size: 13 residues. The V and J ends lost 0 bases and 6 bases respectively, with 6 bases between them. In germline, CDR1 is SGHVS, CDR2 FNYEAQ. CDR3 protein: CASSLAQGQPQHF. CDR3 DNA sequence: TGTGCCAGCAGCTTAGCGCAGGGTCAGCCCCAGCATTTT.

The genes are TRBV6-5 and TRBJ1-1; unclear D gene. CDR1 and CDR2 (germline): MNHEY, SVGAGI. V was cut by 3 bases and J by 3 bases, with 11 bases left in between. This CDR3 is 14 amino acids long. The CDR3 nucleotides are TGTGCCAGCAGTTATCTTCGACACCACACTGAAGCTTTCTTT. Encoded protein: CASSYLRHHTEAFF.

The chain has TRBV5-4 and TRBJ2-3; maybe TRBD2 (5 bases). Trimming shortened V by 4 bases and J by 2 bases, and 14 bases separated the two germline ends. This CDR3 region has 15 residues. Germline V gene sequence: CDR1 SGHNT, CDR2 YYREEE (reference sequence). The CDR3 protein is CASSPGMQVTDTQYF. The CDR3, as DNA: TGTGCCAGCAGCCCGGGGATGCAGGTCACAGATACGCAGTATTTT.

The rearrangement links TRBV30 to TRBJ1-4; the D gene is possibly TRBD1 (5 bases). V lost 2 bases and J lost 6, with 10 bases in between. Looked up from germline, CDR1 is GTSNPN and CDR2 is SVGIG (reference sequence). The CDR3 loop spans 13 amino acids. Written as DNA, the CDR3 is TGTGCCTGGAGTCCTGCGGGGGATGAAAAACTGTTTTTT. Encoded protein: CAWSPAGDEKLFF.

The chain is built from TRBV7-2 and TRBJ2-1; 9 bases are shared with TRBD1. V shed 4 bases, J shed 6 bases, and the junction held 4 bases outside the gene matches. The CDR3 length is 14 residues. Germline V gives CDR1 SGHTA, CDR2 FQGNSA. CDR3: CASSSRDRVNEQFF. The CDR3, as DNA: TGTGCCAGCAGCTCCCGGGACAGGGTCAATGAGCAGTTCTTC.

This sequence joins TRBV4-1 and TRBJ1-6; D call uncertain. V was trimmed by 0 bases and J by 10 bases, leaving 10 bases between them. The CDR3 is made up of 14 amino acids. The germline gives CDR1 MGHRA, CDR2 YSYEKL. CDR3 bases: TGCGCCAGCAGCCAAGATAGGAGCCACTCACCCCTCCACTTT. The encoded protein is CASSQDRSHSPLHF.

The chain combines TRBV7-8 with TRBJ2-7; D perhaps matches TRBD2 (6 bases). The V gene lost 3 bases and the J gene lost 3 bases, with 9 bases spanning the gap. The CDR3 has 13 residues. Germline V gene lookup returns CDR1 SGHVS and CDR2 FQNEAQ. The CDR3 DNA reads as TGTGCCAGCAGCTTTCTAGCGTTCTACGAGCAGTACTTC. Translation: CASSFLAFYEQYF.

The V gene is TRBV11-2, the J gene TRBJ1-2, with 7 bases that match TRBD1. Per the germline V gene, CDR1 is SGHAT and CDR2 is FQNNGV. The CDR3 runs 15 residues. V dropped 4 bases and J dropped 2; count of bases not matched to a gene: 7. The CDR3 DNA is TGTGCCAGCAGCTCCTTTGGACAGGAGAACTATGGCTACACCTTC. Translated, it gives CASSSFGQENYGYTF.

This chain connects TRBV7-2 to TRBJ1-4; 11 bases are a match to TRBD1. The V gene's germline CDR1 is SGHTA and CDR2 FQGNSA. The V segment lost 5 bases and the J segment 7 bases; nucleotides outside the gene matches: 12. The CDR3 is 17 residues long. The CDR3 reads CASSPSRDRGVGEKLFF. Written as DNA, the CDR3 is TGTGCCAGCAGCCCGTCCCGGGACAGGGGGGTGGGTGAAAAACTGTTTTTT.

The chain is built from TRBV2 and TRBJ2-7; 7 bases map to TRBD2. Germline V lookup: CDR1 SNHLY, CDR2 FYNNEI. The CDR3 sequence is 14 residues long. Unmatched junction bases numbered 3, after V lost 4 bases and J lost 0 bases. The CDR3 coding sequence is TGTGCCAGCAGTGCTAGCGGAAGCTCCTACGAGCAGTACTTC. Its protein is CASSASGSSYEQYF.

The rearrangement uses TRBV19 and TRBJ1-4, with 10 bases aligning to TRBD1. CDR3 length: 18 amino acids. From germline, CDR1 is LNHDA and CDR2 SQIVND (reference sequence). Trimming at V came to 0 bases and at J to 4 bases, leaving 8 bases not matched to a gene. This chain's CDR3 is CASSIEEDRGLNNEKLFF. In nucleotides, the CDR3 is TGTGCCAGTAGTATAGAAGAAGACAGGGGGCTGAATAATGAAAAACTGTTTTTT.

The V and J genes are TRBV3-1 (or the pseudogene TRBV3-2) and TRBJ1-4; 8 bases match TRBD1. The germline V gene encodes CDR1 LGHDT and CDR2 YNNKEL (reference sequence). The CDR3 loop spans 15 amino acids. V shed 1 base and J 5 bases; nucleotides not matched to a gene: 3. The CDR3 loop is CASSQAGQGNEKLFF. The CDR3 nucleotides read TGTGCCAGCAGCCAAGCAGGACAGGGCAATGAAAAACTGTTTTTT.